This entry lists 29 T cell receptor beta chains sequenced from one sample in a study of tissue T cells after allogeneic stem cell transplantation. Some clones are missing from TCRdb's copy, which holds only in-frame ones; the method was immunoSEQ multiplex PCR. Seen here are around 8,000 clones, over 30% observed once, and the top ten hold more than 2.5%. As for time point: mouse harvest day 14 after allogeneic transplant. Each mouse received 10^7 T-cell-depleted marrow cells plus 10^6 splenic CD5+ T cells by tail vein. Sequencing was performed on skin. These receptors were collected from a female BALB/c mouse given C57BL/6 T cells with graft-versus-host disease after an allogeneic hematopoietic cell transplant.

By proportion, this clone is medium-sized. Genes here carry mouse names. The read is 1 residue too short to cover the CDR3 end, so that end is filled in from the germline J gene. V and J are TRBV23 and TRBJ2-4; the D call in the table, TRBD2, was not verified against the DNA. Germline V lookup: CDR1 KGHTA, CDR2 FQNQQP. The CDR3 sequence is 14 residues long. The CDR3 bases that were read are TGCTCCAGCACCCCGGACTGGCGTCAAAACACCTTGTAC. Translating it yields CSSTPDWRQNTLY. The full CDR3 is CSSTPDWRQNTLYF.

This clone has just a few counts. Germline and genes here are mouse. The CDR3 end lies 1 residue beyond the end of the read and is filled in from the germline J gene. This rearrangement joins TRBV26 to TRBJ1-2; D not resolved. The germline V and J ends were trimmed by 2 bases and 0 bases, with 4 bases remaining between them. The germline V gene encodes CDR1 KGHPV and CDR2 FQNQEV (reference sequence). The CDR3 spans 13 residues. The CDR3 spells CASSLETNSDYTF. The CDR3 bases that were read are TGTGCCAGCAGTCTGGAAACAAACTCCGACTACACC.

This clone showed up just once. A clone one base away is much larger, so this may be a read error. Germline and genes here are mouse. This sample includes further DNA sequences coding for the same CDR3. The CDR3: CASSQGADTEVFF. CDR3 bases read: TGTGCCAGCAGTCAGGGGGCGGACACAGAAGTCTTC. This chain connects TRBV26 to TRBJ1-1; 7 bases fit TRBD1. The sequenced fragment ends 1 residue before the CDR3 boundary, so the rest is inferred from the germline J gene. Germline-derived CDR1 and CDR2 are KGHPV and FQNQEV (reference sequence). CDR3 length: 13 residues. Germline trimming cut 4 bases from V and 3 bases from J; bases unmatched to any gene: 2.

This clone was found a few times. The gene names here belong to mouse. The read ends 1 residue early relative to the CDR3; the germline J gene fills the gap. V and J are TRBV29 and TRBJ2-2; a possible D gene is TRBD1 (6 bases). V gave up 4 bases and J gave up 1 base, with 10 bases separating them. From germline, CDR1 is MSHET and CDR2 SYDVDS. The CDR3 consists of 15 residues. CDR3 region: CASSSGQLNTGQLYF. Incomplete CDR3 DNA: TGTGCTAGCAGTTCGGGACAATTAAACACCGGGCAGCTCTAC.

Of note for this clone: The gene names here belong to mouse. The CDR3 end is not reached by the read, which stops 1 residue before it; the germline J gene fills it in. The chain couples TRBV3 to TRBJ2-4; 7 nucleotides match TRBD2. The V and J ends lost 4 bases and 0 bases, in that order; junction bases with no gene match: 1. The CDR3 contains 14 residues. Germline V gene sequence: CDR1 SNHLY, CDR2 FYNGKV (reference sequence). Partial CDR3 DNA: TGTGCCAGCAGCTCGGGGGGGAGTCAAAACACCTTGTAC. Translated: CASSSGGSQNTLY. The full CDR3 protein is CASSSGGSQNTLYF.

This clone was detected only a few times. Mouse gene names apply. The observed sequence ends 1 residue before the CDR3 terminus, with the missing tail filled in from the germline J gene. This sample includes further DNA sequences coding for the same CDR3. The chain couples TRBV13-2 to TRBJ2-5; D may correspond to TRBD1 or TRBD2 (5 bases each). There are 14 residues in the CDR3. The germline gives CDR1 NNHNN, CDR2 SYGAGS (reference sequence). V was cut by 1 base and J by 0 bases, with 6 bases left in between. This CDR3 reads CASGDRGNQDTQYF. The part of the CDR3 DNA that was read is TGTGCCAGCGGTGATCGGGGGAACCAAGACACCCAGTAC.

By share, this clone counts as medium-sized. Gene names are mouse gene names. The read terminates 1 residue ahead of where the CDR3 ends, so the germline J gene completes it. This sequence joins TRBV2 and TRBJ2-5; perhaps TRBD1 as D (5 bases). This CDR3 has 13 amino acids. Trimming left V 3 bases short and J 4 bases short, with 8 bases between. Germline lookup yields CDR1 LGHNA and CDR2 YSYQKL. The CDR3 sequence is CASSHGQEDTQYF. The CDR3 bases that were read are TGTGCCAGCAGCCACGGACAAGAAGACACCCAGTAC. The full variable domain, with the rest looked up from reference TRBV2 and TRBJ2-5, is DPKIIQKPKYLVAVTGSEKILICEQYLGHNAMYWYRQSAKKPLEFMFSYSYQKLMDNQTASSRFQPQSSKKNHLDLQITALKPDDSATYFCASSHGQEDTQYFGPGTRLLVL.

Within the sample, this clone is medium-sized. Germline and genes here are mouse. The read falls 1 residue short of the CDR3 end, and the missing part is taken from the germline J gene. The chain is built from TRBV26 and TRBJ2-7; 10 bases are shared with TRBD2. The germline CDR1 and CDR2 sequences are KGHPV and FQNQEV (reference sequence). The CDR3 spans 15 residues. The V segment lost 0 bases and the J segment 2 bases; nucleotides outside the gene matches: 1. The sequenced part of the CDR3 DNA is TGTGCCAGCAGTCTGTCGGACTGGGGGACCTATGAACAGTAC. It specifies CASSLSDWGTYEQY. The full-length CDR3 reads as CASSLSDWGTYEQYF.

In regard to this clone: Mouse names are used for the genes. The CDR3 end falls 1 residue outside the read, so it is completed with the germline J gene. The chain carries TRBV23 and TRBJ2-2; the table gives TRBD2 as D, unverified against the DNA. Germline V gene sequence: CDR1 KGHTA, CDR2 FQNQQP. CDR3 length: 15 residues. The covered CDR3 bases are TGCTCCAGCAGTCAAGGACTGGGGGGCACCGGGCAGCTCTAC. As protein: CSSSQGLGGTGQLY. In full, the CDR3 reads CSSSQGLGGTGQLYF.

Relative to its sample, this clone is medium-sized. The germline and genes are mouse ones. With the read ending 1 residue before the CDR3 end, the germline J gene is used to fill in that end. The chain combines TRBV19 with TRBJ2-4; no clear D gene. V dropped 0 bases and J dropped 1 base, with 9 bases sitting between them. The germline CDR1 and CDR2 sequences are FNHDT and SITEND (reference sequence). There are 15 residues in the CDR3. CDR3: CASSIERVGQNTLYF. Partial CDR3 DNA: TGTGCCAGCAGTATAGAAAGGGTTGGTCAAAACACCTTGTAC.

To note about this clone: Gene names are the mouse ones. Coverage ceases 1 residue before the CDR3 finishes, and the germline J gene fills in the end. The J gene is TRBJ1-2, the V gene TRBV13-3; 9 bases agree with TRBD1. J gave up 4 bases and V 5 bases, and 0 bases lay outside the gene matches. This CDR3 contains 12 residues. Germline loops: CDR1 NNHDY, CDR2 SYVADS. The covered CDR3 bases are TGTGCCAGCAGGGACAGGGGCTCCGACTACACC. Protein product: CASRDRGSDYT. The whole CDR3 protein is CASRDRGSDYTF.

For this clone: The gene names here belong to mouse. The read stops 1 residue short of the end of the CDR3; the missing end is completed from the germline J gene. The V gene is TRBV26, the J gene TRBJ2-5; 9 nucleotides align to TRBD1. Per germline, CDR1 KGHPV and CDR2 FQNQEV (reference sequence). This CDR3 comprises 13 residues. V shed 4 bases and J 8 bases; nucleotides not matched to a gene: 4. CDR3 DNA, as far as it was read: TGTGCCAGCAGTCCGGGACAGGGTGGCACCCAGTAC. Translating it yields CASSPGQGGTQY. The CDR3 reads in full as CASSPGQGGTQYF.

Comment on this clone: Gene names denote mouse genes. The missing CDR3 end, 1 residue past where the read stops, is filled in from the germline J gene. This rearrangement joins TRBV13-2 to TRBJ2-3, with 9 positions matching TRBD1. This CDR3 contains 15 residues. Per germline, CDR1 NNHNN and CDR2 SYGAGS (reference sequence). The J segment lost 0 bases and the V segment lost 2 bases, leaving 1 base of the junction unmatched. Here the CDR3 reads CASGEGTGSAETLYF. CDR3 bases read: TGTGCCAGCGGTGAGGGGACAGGGAGTGCAGAAACGCTGTAT.

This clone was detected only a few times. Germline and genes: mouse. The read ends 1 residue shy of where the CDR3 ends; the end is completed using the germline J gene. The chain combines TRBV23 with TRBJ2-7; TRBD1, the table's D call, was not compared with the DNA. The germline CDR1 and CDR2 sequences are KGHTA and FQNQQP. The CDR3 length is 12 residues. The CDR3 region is CSSARDIYEQYF. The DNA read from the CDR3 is TGCTCCAGCGCCCGGGACATATATGAACAGTAC.

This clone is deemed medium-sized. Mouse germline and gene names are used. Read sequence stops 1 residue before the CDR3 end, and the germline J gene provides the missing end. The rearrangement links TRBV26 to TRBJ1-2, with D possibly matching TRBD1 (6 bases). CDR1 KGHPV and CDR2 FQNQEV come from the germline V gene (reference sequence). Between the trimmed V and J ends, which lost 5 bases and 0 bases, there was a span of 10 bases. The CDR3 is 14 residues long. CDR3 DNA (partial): TGTGCCAGCAGTTTCGGGACATCAAACTCCGACTACACC. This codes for CASSFGTSNSDYT. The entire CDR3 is CASSFGTSNSDYTF.

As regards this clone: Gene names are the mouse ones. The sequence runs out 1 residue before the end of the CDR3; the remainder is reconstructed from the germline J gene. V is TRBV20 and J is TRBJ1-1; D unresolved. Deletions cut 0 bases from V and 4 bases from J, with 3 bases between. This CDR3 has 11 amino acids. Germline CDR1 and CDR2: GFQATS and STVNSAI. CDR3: CGARDITEVFF. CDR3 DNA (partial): TGTGGTGCTAGGGACATCACAGAAGTCTTC.

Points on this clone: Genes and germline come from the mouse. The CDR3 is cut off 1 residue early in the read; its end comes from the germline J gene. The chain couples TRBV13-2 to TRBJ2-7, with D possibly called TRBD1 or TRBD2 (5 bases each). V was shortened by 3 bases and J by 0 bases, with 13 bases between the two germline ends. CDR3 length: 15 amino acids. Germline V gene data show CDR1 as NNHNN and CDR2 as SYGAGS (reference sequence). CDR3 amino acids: CASGVRDLLSYEQYF. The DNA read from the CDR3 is TGTGCCAGCGGTGTCCGGGACCTACTCTCCTATGAACAGTAC.

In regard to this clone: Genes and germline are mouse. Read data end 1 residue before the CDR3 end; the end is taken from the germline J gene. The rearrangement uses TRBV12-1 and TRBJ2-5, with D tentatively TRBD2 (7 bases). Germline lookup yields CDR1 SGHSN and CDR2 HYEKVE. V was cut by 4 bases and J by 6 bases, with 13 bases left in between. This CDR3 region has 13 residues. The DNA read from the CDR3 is TGTGCCAGCTCCCCTGGGGGCCGGGACACCCAGTAC. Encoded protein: CASSPGGRDTQY. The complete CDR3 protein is CASSPGGRDTQYF.

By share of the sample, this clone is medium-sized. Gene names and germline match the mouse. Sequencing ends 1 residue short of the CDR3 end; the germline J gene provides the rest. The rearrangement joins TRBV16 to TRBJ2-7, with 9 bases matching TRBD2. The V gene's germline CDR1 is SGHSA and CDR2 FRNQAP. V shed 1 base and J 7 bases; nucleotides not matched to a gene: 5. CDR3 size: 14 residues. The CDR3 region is CASSLVGGANEQYF. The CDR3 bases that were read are TGTGCAAGCAGCTTAGTTGGGGGGGCGAACGAACAGTAC.

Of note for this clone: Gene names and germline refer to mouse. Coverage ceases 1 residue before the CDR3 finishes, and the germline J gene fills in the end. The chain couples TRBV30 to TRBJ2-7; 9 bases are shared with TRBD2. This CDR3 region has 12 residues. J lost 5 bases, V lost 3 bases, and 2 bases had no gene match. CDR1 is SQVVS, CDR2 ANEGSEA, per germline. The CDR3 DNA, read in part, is TGTAGTTCTAGGGGGACTGGGAATGAACAGTAC. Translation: CSSRGTGNEQY. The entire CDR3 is CSSRGTGNEQYF.

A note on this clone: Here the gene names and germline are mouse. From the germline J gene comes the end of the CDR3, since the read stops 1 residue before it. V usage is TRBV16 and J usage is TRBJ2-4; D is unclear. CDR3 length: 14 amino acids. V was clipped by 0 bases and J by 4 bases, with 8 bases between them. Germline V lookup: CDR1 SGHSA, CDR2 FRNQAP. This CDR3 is CASSLDPRKNTLYF. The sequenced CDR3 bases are TGTGCAAGCAGCTTAGATCCGAGAAAAAACACCTTGTAC.

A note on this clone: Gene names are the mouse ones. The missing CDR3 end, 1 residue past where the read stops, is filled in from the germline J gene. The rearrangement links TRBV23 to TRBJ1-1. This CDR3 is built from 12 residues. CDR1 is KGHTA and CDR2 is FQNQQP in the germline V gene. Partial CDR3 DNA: TGCTCCAGCAGTCAATCGGGGGGAGAAGTCTTC. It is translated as CSSSQSGGEVF. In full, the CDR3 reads CSSSQSGGEVFF.

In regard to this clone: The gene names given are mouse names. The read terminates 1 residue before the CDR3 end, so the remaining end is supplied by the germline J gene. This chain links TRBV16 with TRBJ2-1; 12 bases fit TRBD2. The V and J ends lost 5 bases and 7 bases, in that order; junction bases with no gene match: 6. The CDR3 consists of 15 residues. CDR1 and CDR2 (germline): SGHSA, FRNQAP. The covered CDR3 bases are TGTGCAAGCAGCCCAAGACTGGGGGGGCGCGCTGAGCAGTTC. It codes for CASSPRLGGRAEQF. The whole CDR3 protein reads CASSPRLGGRAEQFF.

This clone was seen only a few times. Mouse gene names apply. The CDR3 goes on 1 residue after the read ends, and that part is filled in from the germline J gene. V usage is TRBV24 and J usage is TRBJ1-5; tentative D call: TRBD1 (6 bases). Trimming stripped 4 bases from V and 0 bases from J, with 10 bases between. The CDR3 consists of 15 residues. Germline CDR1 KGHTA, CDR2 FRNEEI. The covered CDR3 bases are TGTGCCAGCAGTCCCGGGACAAATAACAACCAGGCTCCGCTT. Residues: CASSPGTNNNQAPL. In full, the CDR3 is CASSPGTNNNQAPLF.

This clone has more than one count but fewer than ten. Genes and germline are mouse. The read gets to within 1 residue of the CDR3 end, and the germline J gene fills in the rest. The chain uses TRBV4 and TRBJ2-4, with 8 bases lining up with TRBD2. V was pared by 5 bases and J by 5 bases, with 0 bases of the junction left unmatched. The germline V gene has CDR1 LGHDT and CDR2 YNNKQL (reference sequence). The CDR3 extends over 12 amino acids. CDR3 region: CASSGLGNTLYF. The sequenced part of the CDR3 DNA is TGTGCCAGCAGCGGACTGGGAAACACCTTGTAC. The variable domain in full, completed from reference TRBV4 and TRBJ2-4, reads ETAVFQTPNYHVTQVGNEVSFNCKQTLGHDTMYWYKQDSKKLLKIMFSYNNKQLIVNETVPRRFSPQSSDKAHLNLRIKSVEPEDSAVYLCASSGLGNTLYFGAGTRLSVL.

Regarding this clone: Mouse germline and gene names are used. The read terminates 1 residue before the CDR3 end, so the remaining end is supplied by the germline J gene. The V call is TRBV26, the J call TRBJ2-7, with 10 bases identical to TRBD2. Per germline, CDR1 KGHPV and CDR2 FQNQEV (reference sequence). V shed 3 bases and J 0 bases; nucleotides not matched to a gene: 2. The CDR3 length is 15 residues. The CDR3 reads CASSLLGGRSYEQYF. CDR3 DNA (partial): TGTGCCAGCAGTCTCCTGGGGGGGCGCTCCTATGAACAGTAC.

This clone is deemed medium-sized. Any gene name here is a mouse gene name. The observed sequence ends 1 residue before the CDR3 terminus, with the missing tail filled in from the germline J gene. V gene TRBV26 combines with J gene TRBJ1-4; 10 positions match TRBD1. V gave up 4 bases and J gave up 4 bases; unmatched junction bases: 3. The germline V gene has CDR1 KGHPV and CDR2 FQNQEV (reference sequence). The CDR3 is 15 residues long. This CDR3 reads CASSPGQGYNERLFF. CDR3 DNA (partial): TGTGCCAGCAGTCCGGGACAGGGGTACAACGAAAGATTATTT.

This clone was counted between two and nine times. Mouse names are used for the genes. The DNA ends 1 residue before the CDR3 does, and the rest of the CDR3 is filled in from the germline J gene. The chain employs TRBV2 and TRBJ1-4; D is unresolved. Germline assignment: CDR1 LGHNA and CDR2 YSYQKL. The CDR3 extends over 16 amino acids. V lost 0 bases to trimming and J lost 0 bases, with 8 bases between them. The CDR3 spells CASSQEGSFSNERLFF. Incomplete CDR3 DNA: TGTGCCAGCAGCCAAGAAGGGTCCTTTTCCAACGAAAGATTATTT.

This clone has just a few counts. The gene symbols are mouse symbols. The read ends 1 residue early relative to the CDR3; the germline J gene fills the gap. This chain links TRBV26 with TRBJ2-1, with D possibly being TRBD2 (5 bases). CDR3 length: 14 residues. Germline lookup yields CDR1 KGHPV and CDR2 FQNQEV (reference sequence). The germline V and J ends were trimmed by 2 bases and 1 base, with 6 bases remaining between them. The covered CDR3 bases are TGTGCCAGCAGTCTGATGGGGAACTATGCTGAGCAGTTC. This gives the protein CASSLMGNYAEQF. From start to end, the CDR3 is CASSLMGNYAEQFF.